Reported below is one TCR beta chain. Germline V gives CDR1 SGHRS, CDR2 YFSETQ. CDR3 length: 15 amino acids. Trimming took 0 bases from V and 8 from J, leaving 14 bases between them. This sample was included in a study of immune evolution from preneoplasia to lung adenocarcinoma. Each case's diagnosis was confirmed by two pathologists on H&E. Assay used: immunoSEQ multiplex PCR; TCRdb lists only in-frame clones, some missing. The table includes approximately 2,500 clones, about 40% detected once. This clonotype was sampled from a person aged 60 to 80 with lung adenocarcinoma. The sequenced sample was FFPE adjacent normal lung tissue. The gene calls are TRBV5-1 and TRBJ1-4; D is perhaps TRBD1 (5 bases). The DNA for the CDR3 is TGCGCCAGCAGCTTGGAGGGGCTAACGGGGGAAAAACTGTTTTTT. Translation gives CASSLEGLTGEKLFF.